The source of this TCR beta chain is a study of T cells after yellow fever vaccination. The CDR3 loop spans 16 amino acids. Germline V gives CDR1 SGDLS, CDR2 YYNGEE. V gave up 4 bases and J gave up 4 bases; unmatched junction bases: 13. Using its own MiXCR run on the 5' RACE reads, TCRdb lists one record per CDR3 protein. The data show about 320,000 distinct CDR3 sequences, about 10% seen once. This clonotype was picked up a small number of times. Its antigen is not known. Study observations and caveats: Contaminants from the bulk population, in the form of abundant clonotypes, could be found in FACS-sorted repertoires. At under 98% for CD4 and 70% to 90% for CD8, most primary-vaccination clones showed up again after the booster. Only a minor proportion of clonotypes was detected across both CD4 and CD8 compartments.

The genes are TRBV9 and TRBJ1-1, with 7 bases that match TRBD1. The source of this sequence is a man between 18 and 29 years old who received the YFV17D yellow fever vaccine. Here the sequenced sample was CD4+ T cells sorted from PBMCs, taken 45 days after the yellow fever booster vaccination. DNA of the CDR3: TGTGCCAGCAGCCCAGACCCCAGGGGGTCGTCCACTGAAGCTTTCTTT. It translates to CASSPDPRGSSTEAFF. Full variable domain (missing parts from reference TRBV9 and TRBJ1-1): DSGVTQTPKHLITATGQRVTLRCSPRSGDLSVYWYQQSLDQGLQFLIQYYNGEERAKGNILERFSAQQFPDLHSELNLSSLELGDSALYFCASSPDPRGSSTEAFFGQGTRLTVV.